A selection of T cell receptor beta chains follows, all from one sample in a study of CD8+ T cells in alopecia areata. Profiling relied on immunoSEQ multiplex PCR, and the TCRdb table lists in-frame clones only, not all of them. The sample includes some 180,000 clones, more than 50% of them seen just once. Sequencing was performed on CD8+ T cells sorted from blood. Source of these receptors: a human donor in good health. The CDR3 runs from the conserved cysteine through the conserved F or W. D genes are given only for firm matches. Clone size, where shown, is once, few, many, or a class for clones that have expanded.

TRBV7-9	TRBJ1-1	few	NA	TGTGCCAGCAGCCCTTACAAGGGGGGCCACACTGAAGCTTTCTTT	CASSPYKGGHTEAFF
TRBV27	TRBJ1-2	few	NA	TGTGCCAGCAGTCCCTCGGGGGCGCTTGGCTACACCTTC	CASSPSGALGYTF
TRBV6-6	TRBJ2-3	once	NA	TGTGCCAGCAGTTTCCTCGGTCTTGATCCTGCGCAGTATTTT	CASSFLGLDPAQYF
TRBV4-2	TRBJ2-3	NA	NA	TGTGCCAGCAGCCCCCGGGCCCTCACAGATACGCAGTATTTT	CASSPRALTDTQYF
TRBV19	TRBJ1-2	few	NA	TGTGCCAGTAGTATGATGTCTTACTATGGCTACACCTTC	CASSMMSYYGYTF
TRBV6-5	TRBJ1-1	NA	TRBD1	TGTGCCAGCAGTTACCCGGGACAGGCCGCGGGTGAAGCTTTCTTT	CASSYPGQAAGEAFF
TRBV27	TRBJ2-7	NA	TRBD1	TGTGCCAGCAGTTCGGACAGGGGGATCTACGAGCAGTACTTC	CASSSDRGIYEQYF
TRBV30	TRBJ1-1	NA	NA	TGTGCCTGGAGGCCCTGGGGGCGGGACACTGAAGCTTTCTTT	CAWRPWGRDTEAFF
TRBV2	TRBJ2-3	few	TRBD2	TGTGCCAGCAGCGGGACTAGCGGGGGGCATGGGACAGATACGCAGTATTTT	CASSGTSGGHGTDTQYF
TRBV2	TRBJ2-3	few	NA	TGTGCCAGCACCCAGGACGGGCCAGGTGGCACAGATACGCAGTATTTT	CASTQDGPGGTDTQYF
TRBV9	TRBJ2-1	few	NA	TGTGCCAGCAGCGTAGGCTCCTACAATGAGCAGTTCTTC	CASSVGSYNEQFF
TRBV2	TRBJ2-7	NA	NA	TGTGCCGTTGCCGGGAGTGTCTACGAGCAGTACTTC	CAVAGSVYEQYF
TRBV7-3	TRBJ1-2	NA	NA	TGTGCCAGCAGCTTAGATCGTTACGCGGCCTATGGCTACACCTTC	CASSLDRYAAYGYTF
TRBV29-1	TRBJ2-5	few	NA	TGCAGCGTTGCAGGGTTACAAGAGACCCAGTACTTC	CSVAGLQETQYF
TRBV6-5	TRBJ1-5	NA	NA	TGTGCCAGCAGTTCCGGCAAGCTCAGCAATCAGCCCCAGCATTTT	CASSSGKLSNQPQHF
TRBV2	TRBJ2-3	NA	NA	TGTGCCAGCAGTGGTCCTGACAGGAGAAGCACAGATACGCAGTATTTT	CASSGPDRRSTDTQYF
TRBV29-1	TRBJ2-6	NA	TRBD1	TGCAGCGTTGAGGGAAAGGGGGCAGAGAGCTCTGGGGCCAACGTCCTGACTTTC	CSVEGKGAESSGANVLTF